This TCR beta chain emerged from a study of cytomegalovirus exposure and HLA in healthy donors. Overall study context: Early released data had around 89 million unique TCRs, all coming from HLA-typed donors. Study-wide results and caveats: TCR beta V- and J-gene trimming was later associated with a missense DCLRE1C variant. Across donors, most TCRs were seen rarely, yet some public ones were widespread.

The germline CDR1 and CDR2 sequences are MNHEY and SVGAGI. Trimming shortened V by 5 bases and J by 0 bases, and 8 bases separated the two germline ends. CDR3 length: 14 amino acids. Vbeta (60) and Jbeta (13) primers were used in the PCR. The assay was immunoSEQ multiplex PCR, and TCRdb's table has in-frame clones only and misses some. The sample records some 150,000 clones, approximately 74% being singletons. A word on this clone: Its antigen remains unidentified.

The source of this sequence is a man under 40 in good health and CMV-seronegative. Sequences were obtained from PBMCs. V and J are TRBV6-5 and TRBJ1-3; tentatively, D is TRBD1 (5 bases). This CDR3 is CASSPGFSGNTIYF. The CDR3 bases are TGTGCCAGCAGTCCAGGGTTCTCTGGAAACACCATATATTTT.